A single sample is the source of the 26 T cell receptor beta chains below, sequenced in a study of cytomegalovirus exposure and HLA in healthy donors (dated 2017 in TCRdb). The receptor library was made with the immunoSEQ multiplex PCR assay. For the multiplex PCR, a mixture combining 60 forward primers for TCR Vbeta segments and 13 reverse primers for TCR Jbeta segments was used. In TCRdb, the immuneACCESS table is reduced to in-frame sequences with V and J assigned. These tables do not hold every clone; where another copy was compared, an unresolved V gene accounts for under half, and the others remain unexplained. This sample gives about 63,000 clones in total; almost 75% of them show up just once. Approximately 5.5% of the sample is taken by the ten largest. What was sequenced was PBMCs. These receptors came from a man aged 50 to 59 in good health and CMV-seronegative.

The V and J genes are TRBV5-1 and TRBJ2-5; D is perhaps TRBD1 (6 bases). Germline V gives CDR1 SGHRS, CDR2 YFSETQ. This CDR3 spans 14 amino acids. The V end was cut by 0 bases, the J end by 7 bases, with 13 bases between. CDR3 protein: CASSLDREGGTQYF. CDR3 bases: TGCGCCAGCAGCTTGGACAGGGAAGGAGGGACCCAGTACTTC.

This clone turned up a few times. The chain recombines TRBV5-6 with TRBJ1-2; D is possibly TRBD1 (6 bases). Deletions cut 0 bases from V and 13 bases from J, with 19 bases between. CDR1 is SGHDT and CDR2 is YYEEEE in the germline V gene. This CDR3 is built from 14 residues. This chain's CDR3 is CASSLAGPGTLSTF. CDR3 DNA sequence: TGTGCCAGCAGCTTGGCAGGCCCAGGGACATTAAGCACCTTC. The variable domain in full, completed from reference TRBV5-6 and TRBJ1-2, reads DAGVTQSPTHLIKTRGQQVTLRCSPKSGHDTVSWYQQALGQGPQFIFQYYEEEERQRGNFPDRFSGHQFPNYSSELNVNALLLGDSALYLCASSLAGPGTLSTFGSGTRLTVV.

The CDR3 sequence: CASSLARGDNYGYTF. The CDR3 DNA sequence: TGTGCCAGCAGCTTAGCCCGGGGGGATAACTATGGCTACACCTTC. The chain combines TRBV7-9 with TRBJ1-2, with a weak D call TRBD1 (5 bases). The V gene's germline CDR1 is SEHNR and CDR2 FQNEAQ (reference sequence). The CDR3 is 15 amino acids. Trimming left V 0 bases short and J 1 base short, with 9 bases between.

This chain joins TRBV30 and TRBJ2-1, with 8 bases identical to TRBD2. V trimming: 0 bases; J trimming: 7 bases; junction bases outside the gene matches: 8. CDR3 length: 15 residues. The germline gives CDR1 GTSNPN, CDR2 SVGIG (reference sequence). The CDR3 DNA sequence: TGTGCCTGGAGTGTTCGGGGGGGGTTGGGAAATGAGCAGTTCTTC. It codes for CAWSVRGGLGNEQFF.

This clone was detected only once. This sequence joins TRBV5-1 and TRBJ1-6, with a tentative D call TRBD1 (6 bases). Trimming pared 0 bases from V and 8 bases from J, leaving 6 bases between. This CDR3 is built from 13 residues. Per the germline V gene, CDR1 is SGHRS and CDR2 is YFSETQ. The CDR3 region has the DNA TGCGCCAGCAGCTTGGCAGGGGATTCACCCCTCCACTTT. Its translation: CASSLAGDSPLHF. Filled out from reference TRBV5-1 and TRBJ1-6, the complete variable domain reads KAGVTQTPRYLIKTRGQQVTLSCSPISGHRSVSWYQQTPGQGLQFLFEYFSETQRNKGNFPGRFSGRQFSNSRSEMNVSTLELGDSALYLCASSLAGDSPLHFGNGTRLTVT.

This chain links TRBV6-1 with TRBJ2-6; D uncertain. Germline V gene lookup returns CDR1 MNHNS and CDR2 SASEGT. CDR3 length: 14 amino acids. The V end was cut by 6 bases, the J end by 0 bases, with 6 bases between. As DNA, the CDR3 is TGTGCCAGCAGACTGAGCTCTGGGGCCAACGTCCTGACTTTC. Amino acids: CASRLSSGANVLTF.

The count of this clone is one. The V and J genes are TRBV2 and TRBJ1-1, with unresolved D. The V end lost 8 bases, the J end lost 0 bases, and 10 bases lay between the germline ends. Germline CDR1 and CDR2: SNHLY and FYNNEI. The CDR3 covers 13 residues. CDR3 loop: CASGAEMNTEAFF. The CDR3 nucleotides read TGTGCCAGCGGTGCGGAGATGAACACTGAAGCTTTCTTT.

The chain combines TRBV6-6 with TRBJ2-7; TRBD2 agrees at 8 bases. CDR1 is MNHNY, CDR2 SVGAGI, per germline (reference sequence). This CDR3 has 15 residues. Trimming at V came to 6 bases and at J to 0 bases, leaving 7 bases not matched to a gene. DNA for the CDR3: TGTGCCAGCAGCCAAACGGGGGGGGGCTCCTACGAGCAGTACTTC. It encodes CASSQTGGGSYEQYF.

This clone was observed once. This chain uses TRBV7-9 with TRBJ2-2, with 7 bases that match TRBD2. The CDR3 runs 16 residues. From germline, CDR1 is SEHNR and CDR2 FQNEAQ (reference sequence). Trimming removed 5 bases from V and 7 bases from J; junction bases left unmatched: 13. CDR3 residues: CASSPIAGPAGGELFF. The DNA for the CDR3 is TGTGCCAGCAGCCCCATAGCGGGTCCGGCGGGCGGGGAGCTGTTTTTT. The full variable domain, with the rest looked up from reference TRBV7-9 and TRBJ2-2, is DTGVSQNPRHKITKRGQNVTFRCDPISEHNRLYWYRQTLGQGPEFLTYFQNEAQLEKSRLLSDRFSAERPKGSFSTLEIQRTEQGDSAMYLCASSPIAGPAGGELFFGEGSRLTVL.

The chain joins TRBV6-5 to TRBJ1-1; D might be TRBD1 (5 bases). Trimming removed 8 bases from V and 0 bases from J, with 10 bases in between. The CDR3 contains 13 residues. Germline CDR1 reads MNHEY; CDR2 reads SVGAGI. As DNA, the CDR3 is TGTGCCAGCCGTCGACAGATGAACACTGAAGCTTTCTTT. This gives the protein CASRRQMNTEAFF.

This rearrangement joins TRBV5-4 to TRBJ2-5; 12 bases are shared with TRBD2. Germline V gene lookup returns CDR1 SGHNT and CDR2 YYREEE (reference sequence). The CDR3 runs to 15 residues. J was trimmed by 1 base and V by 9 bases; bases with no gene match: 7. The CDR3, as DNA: TGTGCCACTACTAGCGGGGGGATATCCCAAGAGACCCAGTACTTC. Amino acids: CATTSGGISQETQYF. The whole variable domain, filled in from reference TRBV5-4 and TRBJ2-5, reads ETGVTQSPTHLIKTRGQQVTLRCSSQSGHNTVSWYQQALGQGPQFIFQYYREEENGRGNFPPRFSGLQFPNYSSELNVNALELDDSALYLCATTSGGISQETQYFGPGTRLLVL.

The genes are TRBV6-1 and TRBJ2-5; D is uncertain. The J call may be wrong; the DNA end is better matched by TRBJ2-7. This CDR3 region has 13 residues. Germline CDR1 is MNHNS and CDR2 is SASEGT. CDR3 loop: CASSEVGDYEQYF. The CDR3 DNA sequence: TGTGCCAGCAGTGAAGTGGGTGACTACGAGCAGTACTTC.

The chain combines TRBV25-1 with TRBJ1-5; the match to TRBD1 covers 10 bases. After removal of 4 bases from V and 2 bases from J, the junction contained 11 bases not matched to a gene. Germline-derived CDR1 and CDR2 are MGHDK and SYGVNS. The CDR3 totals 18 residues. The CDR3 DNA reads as TGTGCCAGCAGTGGCCCGGGACAGGGGATCTGGGGCAATCAGCCCCAGCATTTT. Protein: CASSGPGQGIWGNQPQHF.

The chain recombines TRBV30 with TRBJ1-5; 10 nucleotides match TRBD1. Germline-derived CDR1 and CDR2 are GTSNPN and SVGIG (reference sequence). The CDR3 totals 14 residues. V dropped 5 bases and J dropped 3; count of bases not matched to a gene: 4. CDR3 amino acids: CAWAGTGANQPQHF. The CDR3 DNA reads TGTGCCTGGGCCGGGACAGGGGCCAATCAGCCCCAGCATTTT.

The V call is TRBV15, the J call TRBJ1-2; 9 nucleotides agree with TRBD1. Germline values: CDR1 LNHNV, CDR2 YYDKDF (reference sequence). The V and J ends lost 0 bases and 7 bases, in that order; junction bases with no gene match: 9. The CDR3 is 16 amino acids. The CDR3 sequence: CATSRDIQGALGGYTF. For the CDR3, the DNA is TGTGCCACCAGCAGAGATATACAGGGGGCTTTGGGTGGCTACACCTTC.

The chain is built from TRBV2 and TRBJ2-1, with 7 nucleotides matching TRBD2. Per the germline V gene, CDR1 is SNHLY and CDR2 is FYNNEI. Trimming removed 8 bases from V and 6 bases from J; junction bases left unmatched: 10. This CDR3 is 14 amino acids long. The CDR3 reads CASQKGAGVNEQFF. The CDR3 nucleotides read TGTGCCAGCCAAAAGGGTGCGGGGGTCAATGAGCAGTTCTTC.

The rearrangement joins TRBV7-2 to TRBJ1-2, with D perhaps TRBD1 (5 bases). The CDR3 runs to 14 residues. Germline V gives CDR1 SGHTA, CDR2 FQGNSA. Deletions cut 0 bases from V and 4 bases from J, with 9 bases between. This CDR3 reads CASSLAGGSYGYTF. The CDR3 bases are TGTGCCAGCAGCTTAGCCGGGGGAAGCTATGGCTACACCTTC.

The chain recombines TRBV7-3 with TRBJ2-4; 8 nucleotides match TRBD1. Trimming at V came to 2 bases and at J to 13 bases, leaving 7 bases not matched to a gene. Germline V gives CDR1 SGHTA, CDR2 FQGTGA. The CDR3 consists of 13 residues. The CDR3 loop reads CASSLDQGAAQYF. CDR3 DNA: TGTGCCAGCAGCTTAGACCAGGGGGCGGCCCAGTACTTC.

CDR3 loop: CSVDAGASYEQYF. CDR3 sequence (DNA): TGCAGCGTTGACGCAGGGGCCTCCTACGAGCAGTACTTC. The chain is built from TRBV29-1 and TRBJ2-5, with D possibly matching TRBD1 (6 bases). Gene TRBJ2-7 matches the end of the DNA better, so the J call may be wrong. Germline values: CDR1 SQVTM, CDR2 ANQGSEA. This CDR3 has 13 residues.

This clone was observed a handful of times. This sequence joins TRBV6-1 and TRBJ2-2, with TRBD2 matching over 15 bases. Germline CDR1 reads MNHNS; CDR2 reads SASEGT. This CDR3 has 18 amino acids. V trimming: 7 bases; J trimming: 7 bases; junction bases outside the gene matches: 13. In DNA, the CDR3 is TGTGCCAGCACTGACCCGGGACTAGCGGGGGGTAGCATCGGGGAGCTGTTTTTT. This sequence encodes CASTDPGLAGGSIGELFF.

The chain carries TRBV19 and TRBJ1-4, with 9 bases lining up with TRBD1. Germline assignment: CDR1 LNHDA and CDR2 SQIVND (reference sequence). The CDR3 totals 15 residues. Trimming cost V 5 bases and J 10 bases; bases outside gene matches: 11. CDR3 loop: CASSRRQGDSVKLFF. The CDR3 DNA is TGTGCCAGTAGTCGACGACAGGGGGATAGTGTAAAACTGTTTTTT.

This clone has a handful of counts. The CDR3 sequence is CASSASGGGNTGELFF. In nucleotides, the CDR3 is TGTGCCAGCAGCGCTAGCGGGGGGGGAAACACCGGGGAGCTGTTTTTT. The chain is built from TRBV9 and TRBJ2-2, with 12 bases lining up with TRBD2. The CDR3 sequence is 16 residues long. The germline V gene encodes CDR1 SGDLS and CDR2 YYNGEE. V was pared by 3 bases and J by 2 bases, with 2 bases of the junction left unmatched.

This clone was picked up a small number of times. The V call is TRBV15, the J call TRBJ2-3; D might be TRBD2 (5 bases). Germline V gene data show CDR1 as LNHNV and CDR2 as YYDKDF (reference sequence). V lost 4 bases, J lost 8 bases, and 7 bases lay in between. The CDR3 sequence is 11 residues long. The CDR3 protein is CATSTGITQYF. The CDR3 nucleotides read TGTGCCACCAGCACCGGGATTACGCAGTATTTT. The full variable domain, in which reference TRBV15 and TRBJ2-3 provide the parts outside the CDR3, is DAMVIQNPRYQVTQFGKPVTLSCSQTLNHNVMYWYQQKSSQAPKLLFHYYDKDFNNEADTPDNFQSRRPNTSFCFLDIRSPGLGDTAMYLCATSTGITQYFGPGTRLTVL.

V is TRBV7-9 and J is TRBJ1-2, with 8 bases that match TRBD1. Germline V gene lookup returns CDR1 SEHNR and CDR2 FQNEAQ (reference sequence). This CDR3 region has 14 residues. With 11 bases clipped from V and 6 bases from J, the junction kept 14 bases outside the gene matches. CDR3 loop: CALRAGGAFDGYTF. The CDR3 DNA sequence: TGTGCCCTCCGGGCAGGGGGCGCGTTTGATGGCTACACCTTC.

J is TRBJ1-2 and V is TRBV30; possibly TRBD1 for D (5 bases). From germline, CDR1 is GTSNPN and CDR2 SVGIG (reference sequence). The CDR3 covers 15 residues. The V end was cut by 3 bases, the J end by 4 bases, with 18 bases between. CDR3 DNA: TGTGCCTGGAGGGGACTGTCGGGAGGGGTCTATGGCTACACCTTC. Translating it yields CAWRGLSGGVYGYTF.

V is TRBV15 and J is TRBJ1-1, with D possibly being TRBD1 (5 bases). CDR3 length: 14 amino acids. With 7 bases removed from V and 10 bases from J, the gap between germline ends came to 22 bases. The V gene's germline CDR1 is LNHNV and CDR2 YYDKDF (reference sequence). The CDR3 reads CATTGPVGGGRAFF. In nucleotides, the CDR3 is TGTGCCACCACCGGCCCTGTGGGGGGAGGTCGAGCTTTCTTT.